Listed below are T cell receptor beta chains from one sample, sequenced in a study of T cell repertoires in cytomegalovirus infection. For these receptors, no antigen is known. TCRdb independently ran MiXCR on the reads; one entry per CDR3 protein. The sample lists about half a million distinct CDR3 sequences, approximately 46% occurring once. Here the sequenced sample was cultured PBMCs, taken from culture after CMV antigen stimulation. All receptors come from a human donor in good health (CMV status not recorded). Some clones in this sample may be carry-over from other donors' samples. The CDR3 runs from the conserved cysteine through the conserved F or W. The order of the fields is CDR3 protein, CDR3 DNA, J gene, D gene, clone size, V gene. The D gene is left open where the match is weak. Expanded clones are given a class, and other clones once, few, many or no size at all.

CDR3: CASSWTGGKAPLHF; DNA: TGTGCCAGCAGTTGGACAGGGGGAAAGGCGCCCCTCCACTTT; J: TRBJ1-6; D: TRBD1; size: NA; V: TRBV7-6
CDR3: CASSNGLAENSYEQYF; DNA: TGTGCCAGCAGTAACGGACTAGCGGAAAACTCCTACGAGCAGTACTTC; J: TRBJ2-7; D: TRBD2; size: NA; V: TRBV6-1
CDR3: CASSLVAADLGQFF; DNA: TGTGCCAGCAGCTTAGTGGCAGCAGACCTTGGGCAGTTCTTC; J: TRBJ2-1; D: NA; size: NA; V: TRBV7-2
CDR3: CASSSPVPGTQYF; DNA: TGTGCCAGCAGTTCCCCGGTGCCTGGGACGCAGTATTTT; J: TRBJ2-3; D: NA; size: few; V: TRBV12-3/TRBV12-4
CDR3: CASSDPSGTNTGELFF; DNA: TGTGCCAGCAGTGATCCATCCGGGACAAACACCGGGGAGCTGTTTTTT; J: TRBJ2-2; D: NA; size: NA; V: TRBV25-1
CDR3: CASSTGASTDTQYF; DNA: TGTGCCAGCAGTACAGGGGCTAGCACAGATACGCAGTATTTT; J: TRBJ2-3; D: TRBD1; size: NA; V: TRBV12-3/TRBV12-4
CDR3: CATSRDDQAPETQYF; DNA: TGTGCCACCAGCAGAGATGATCAGGCGCCCGAGACCCAGTACTTC; J: TRBJ2-5; D: NA; size: NA; V: TRBV15
CDR3: CASSDDRGMLGYGYTF; DNA: TGTGCCAGCAGCGACGACAGGGGGATGCTCGGCTATGGCTACACCTTC; J: TRBJ1-2; D: TRBD1; size: NA; V: TRBV7-2
CDR3: CASTRLNAGPNYSQPQHF; DNA: TGTGCCAGCACCCGGCTTAATGCGGGACCCAACTATTCTCAGCCCCAGCATTTT; J: TRBJ1-5; D: NA; size: few; V: TRBV7-8
CDR3: CASSPMSGGPEAFF; DNA: TGTGCCAGCAGCCCCATGTCGGGAGGGCCTGAAGCTTTCTTT; J: TRBJ1-1; D: NA; size: few; V: TRBV7-2
CDR3: CASSGHPRETQYF; DNA: TGTGCCAGCAGCGGACATCCAAGGGAGACCCAGTACTTC; J: TRBJ2-5; D: NA; size: NA; V: TRBV7-2
CDR3: CASSEVGRLVQYF; DNA: TGTGCCAGCAGTGAAGTGGGCCGCTTGGTGCAGTACTTC; J: TRBJ2-4; D: NA; size: few; V: TRBV6-1
CDR3: CASSLIRDREGEAFF; DNA: TGTGCCAGCAGCCTGATAAGGGACAGGGAAGGTGAAGCTTTCTTT; J: TRBJ1-1; D: TRBD1; size: NA; V: TRBV7-6
CDR3: CASSLARDSEQYF; DNA: TGTGCCAGCAGTTTAGCACGGGACAGCGAGCAGTACTTC; J: TRBJ2-7; D: TRBD1; size: NA; V: TRBV12-3/TRBV12-4
CDR3: CASSYEAGKNTEAFF; DNA: TGTGCCAGCAGTTACGAGGCAGGAAAGAACACTGAAGCTTTCTTT; J: TRBJ1-1; D: NA; size: NA; V: TRBV6-1
CDR3: CASSGYSEHGYTF; DNA: TGTGCCAGCAGTGGCTACAGCGAACACGGCTACACCTTC; J: TRBJ1-2; D: NA; size: NA; V: TRBV6-2/TRBV6-3
CDR3: CASSLAYVETQYF; DNA: TGTGCCAGCAGTTTAGCGTATGTAGAGACCCAGTACTTC; J: TRBJ2-5; D: NA; size: NA; V: TRBV12-3/TRBV12-4
CDR3: CASGTGEGDEQFF; DNA: TGTGCCTCCGGAACGGGAGAGGGCGATGAGCAGTTCTTC; J: TRBJ2-1; D: NA; size: NA; V: TRBV10-3
CDR3: CASSTSFGEAFF; DNA: TGTGCCAGTAGTACCTCTTTCGGAGAAGCTTTCTTT; J: TRBJ1-1; D: NA; size: NA; V: TRBV19
CDR3: CASSVRGLNEAFF; DNA: TGTGCCAGCAGCGTCAGGGGGCTAAATGAAGCTTTCTTT; J: TRBJ1-1; D: TRBD1; size: NA; V: TRBV7-9
CDR3: CASSSGEGEEKLFF; DNA: TGTGCCAGCAGCTCAGGGGAGGGAGAAGAAAAACTGTTTTTT; J: TRBJ1-4; D: NA; size: NA; V: TRBV7-4
CDR3: CASSHGPGTSDDEQYF; DNA: TGTGCCAGTAGCCACGGACCCGGGACTAGCGACGACGAGCAGTACTTC; J: TRBJ2-7; D: TRBD2; size: NA; V: TRBV19
CDR3: CASSSSAYNEQFF; DNA: TGTGCCAGCAGCTCCTCGGCTTACAATGAGCAGTTCTTC; J: TRBJ2-1; D: NA; size: NA; V: TRBV7-9
CDR3: CASSLAPVGLWNEQFF; DNA: TGTGCCAGCAGCTTGGCCCCAGTGGGTCTGTGGAATGAGCAGTTCTTC; J: TRBJ2-1; D: NA; size: NA; V: TRBV5-6
CDR3: CASSPLLAPTATEAFF; DNA: TGTGCCAGCAGCCCCCTGTTGGCGCCAACAGCCACTGAAGCTTTCTTT; J: TRBJ1-1; D: NA; size: NA; V: TRBV5-1
CDR3: CASSGWDRGLDTQYF; DNA: TGTGCCAGCAGCGGATGGGACAGGGGGCTGGATACGCAGTATTTT; J: TRBJ2-3; D: TRBD1; size: few; V: TRBV7-2
CDR3: CASSIWTSGPQDTQYF; DNA: TGTGCCAGCAGCATCTGGACTAGCGGACCACAAGATACGCAGTATTTT; J: TRBJ2-3; D: TRBD2; size: NA; V: TRBV6-2/TRBV6-3
CDR3: CASSLTRPRPHSYNEQFF; DNA: TGTGCCAGCAGCCTTACACGACCAAGACCGCACTCCTACAATGAGCAGTTCTTC; J: TRBJ2-1; D: NA; size: few; V: TRBV14
CDR3: CASTIDSANSPLHF; DNA: TGTGCCAGCACCATCGACAGTGCTAATTCACCCCTCCACTTT; J: TRBJ1-6; D: NA; size: NA; V: TRBV7-8
CDR3: CASSLTGTGTRTDTQYF; DNA: TGCGCCAGCAGCTTGACAGGGACAGGGACCCGGACAGATACGCAGTATTTT; J: TRBJ2-3; D: TRBD1; size: NA; V: TRBV5-1
CDR3: CASQIQETQYF; DNA: TGTGCCAGCCAAATACAAGAGACCCAGTACTTC; J: TRBJ2-5; D: NA; size: few; V: TRBV12-3/TRBV12-4
CDR3: CSAPDPDRAQETQYF; DNA: TGCAGTGCGCCAGATCCGGACAGGGCTCAAGAGACCCAGTACTTC; J: TRBJ2-5; D: TRBD1; size: once; V: TRBV20-1
CDR3: CASILLFGSRQRETLYNEQFF; DNA: TGTGCCAGCATTCTTTTATTTGGGAGTCGGCAGCGGGAGACCCTATACAATGAGCAGTTCTTC; J: TRBJ2-1; D: TRBD2; size: NA; V: TRBV28
CDR3: CASSPVSGSSKTQYF; DNA: TGTGCCAGCAGCCCCGTAAGCGGGAGTTCGAAGACCCAGTACTTC; J: TRBJ2-5; D: TRBD2; size: once; V: TRBV7-6
CDR3: CASSLALDLNTEAFF; DNA: TGTGCCAGCAGCTTAGCGTTGGACCTGAACACTGAAGCTTTCTTT; J: TRBJ1-1; D: NA; size: NA; V: TRBV7-9
CDR3: CASSVIGAGYNEQFF; DNA: TGTGCCAGCAGCGTGATAGGGGCAGGCTACAATGAGCAGTTCTTC; J: TRBJ2-1; D: NA; size: NA; V: TRBV11-2
CDR3: CASSYSIFPDTQYF; DNA: TGTGCCAGCAGTTACTCGATCTTCCCAGATACGCAGTATTTT; J: TRBJ2-3; D: NA; size: NA; V: TRBV6-5
CDR3: CSGPRSGGPTDTQYF; DNA: TGCAGTGGCCCCCGTAGCGGGGGTCCCACAGATACGCAGTATTTT; J: TRBJ2-3; D: TRBD2; size: NA; V: TRBV20-1
CDR3: CASSSPFLVETQYF; DNA: TGTGCCAGCAGCTCCCCGTTTCTTGTGGAGACCCAGTACTTC; J: TRBJ2-5; D: NA; size: few; V: TRBV11-2
CDR3: CASSTSGGEKLFF; DNA: TGTGCCAGTAGTACATCAGGGGGGGAAAAACTGTTTTTT; J: TRBJ1-4; D: TRBD1; size: NA; V: TRBV19
CDR3: CASSLPGTGLTGELFF; DNA: TGTGCCAGCAGTTTGCCGGGGACAGGGTTGACCGGGGAGCTGTTTTTT; J: TRBJ2-2; D: TRBD1; size: NA; V: TRBV6-2/TRBV6-3
CDR3: CASSHTGTGNYGYTF; DNA: TGCGCCAGCAGCCATACAGGGACAGGCAACTATGGCTACACCTTC; J: TRBJ1-2; D: TRBD1; size: NA; V: TRBV4-1
CDR3: CSARGYRGNNEKLFF; DNA: TGCAGTGCTAGAGGGTACAGGGGCAACAATGAAAAACTGTTTTTT; J: TRBJ1-4; D: TRBD1; size: NA; V: TRBV20-1
CDR3: CASSRPGLADYTGELFF; DNA: TGCGCCAGCAGCCGCCCGGGACTAGCGGATTACACCGGGGAGCTGTTTTTT; J: TRBJ2-2; D: TRBD2; size: NA; V: TRBV4-1
CDR3: CASNPQEGNTEAFF; DNA: TGTGCCAGCAACCCACAGGAGGGGAACACTGAAGCTTTCTTT; J: TRBJ1-1; D: NA; size: NA; V: TRBV12-3/TRBV12-4
CDR3: CASRDSSLEYNEQFF; DNA: TGTGCCAGCAGGGACAGTTCACTAGAATACAATGAGCAGTTCTTC; J: TRBJ2-1; D: NA; size: once; V: TRBV2
CDR3: CASSPSTPVSNQPQHF; DNA: TGTGCCAGCAGCCCTAGCACACCGGTGAGCAATCAGCCCCAGCATTTT; J: TRBJ1-5; D: NA; size: NA; V: TRBV7-9
CDR3: CASRLILEQFF; DNA: TGTGCCAGCAGACTAATTTTAGAGCAGTTCTTC; J: TRBJ2-1; D: NA; size: few; V: TRBV7-2
CDR3: CASSRPTGGSYEQYF; DNA: TGTGCCAGCAGCCGTCCTACAGGGGGATCCTACGAGCAGTACTTC; J: TRBJ2-7; D: TRBD1; size: once; V: TRBV28
CDR3: CASSQLWDRPSYEQYF; DNA: TGCGCCAGCAGCCAATTATGGGACAGACCTTCCTACGAGCAGTACTTC; J: TRBJ2-7; D: TRBD1; size: NA; V: TRBV4-1
CDR3: CSARPPGGSTEAFF; DNA: TGCAGTGCTAGACCCCCAGGAGGGAGTACTGAAGCTTTCTTT; J: TRBJ1-1; D: NA; size: NA; V: TRBV20-1
CDR3: CASSSGSGTGTDNEQFF; DNA: TGTGCCAGCTCTTCGGGATCCGGGACAGGGACAGACAATGAGCAGTTCTTC; J: TRBJ2-1; D: TRBD1; size: NA; V: TRBV2
CDR3: CASSLRTGMGYGYTF; DNA: TGTGCCAGCAGCCTACGGACAGGGATGGGATATGGCTACACCTTC; J: TRBJ1-2; D: TRBD1; size: few; V: TRBV7-8